The 10 T cell receptor beta chains in this list originate from one sample, sequenced in a study of blood T cell repertoires in COVID-19. Clones were read by immunoSEQ multiplex PCR, and TCRdb kept only the in-frame ones, dropping some. The sample records about 150,000 clones, about four fifths being singletons. Sample: peripheral blood. Receptor source: a man in his fifties or sixties with acute or convalescent COVID-19.

The CDR3 nucleotides are TGTGCCAGCAGTTTACCTACAGGGGATGGTGGCTACACCTTC. As protein: CASSLPTGDGGYTF. This chain joins TRBV28 and TRBJ1-2; 7 nucleotides match TRBD1. Germline CDR1 and CDR2: MDHEN and SYDVKM. The CDR3 loop spans 14 amino acids. V dropped 2 bases and J dropped 7; count of bases not matched to a gene: 7.

This clone was picked up a small number of times. This chain joins TRBV4-1 and TRBJ2-3; 8 bases agree with TRBD2. This CDR3 region has 12 residues. The ends lost 3 bases at V and 9 bases at J; junction bases unmatched: 2. Germline V gene data show CDR1 as MGHRA and CDR2 as YSYEKL. The CDR3 is CASSQGLVTQYF. The CDR3 DNA reads as TGCGCCAGCAGCCAGGGACTAGTCACGCAGTATTTT.

The chain carries TRBV19 and TRBJ2-5; possible D gene TRBD2, 6 bases. The CDR3 has 13 residues. Germline values: CDR1 LNHDA, CDR2 SQIVND (reference sequence). The ends were cut back, 3 bases at V and 2 bases at J, with 7 bases in the middle. The CDR3 DNA sequence: TGTGCCAGTAGTATGGGAGGACAAGAGACCCAGTACTTC. Encoded protein: CASSMGGQETQYF.

With respect to this clone: Relative to the germline gene, one junction end is altered; a read error may explain this. CDR3 amino acids: CASRFSETGEYYEQYF. CDR3 in DNA: TGTGCCAGCCGTTTCAGCGAGACAGGGGAGTACTACGAGCAGTACTTC. The rearrangement joins TRBV27 to TRBJ2-7; 8 bases line up with TRBD1. The germline V gene has CDR1 MNHEY and CDR2 SMNVEV (reference sequence). There are 16 residues in the CDR3.

This chain joins TRBV5-1 and TRBJ1-4; D is uncertain. V was trimmed by 0 bases and J by 2 bases, leaving 8 bases between them. CDR1 is SGHRS, CDR2 YFSETQ, per germline. The CDR3 sequence is 15 residues long. As DNA, the CDR3 is TGCGCCAGCAGCTTGGCTGGGCAGACTAATGAAAAACTGTTTTTT. It is translated as CASSLAGQTNEKLFF.

This chain uses TRBV29-1 with TRBJ2-5, with a possible D match to TRBD1 (8 bases). The CDR3 sequence is 12 residues long. V shed 8 bases and J shed 5 bases, with 15 bases lying between them. Germline lookup yields CDR1 SQVTM and CDR2 ANQGSEA. CDR3 nucleotides: TGCAGCTTGACACAGGGGGGGGAGACCCAGTACTTC. This translates into CSLTQGGETQYF.

This clone has a handful of counts. The genes are TRBV5-1 and TRBJ1-2, with 7 bases that match TRBD1. This CDR3 contains 14 residues. CDR1 and CDR2 from the germline V gene are SGHRS and YFSETQ. The V and J ends lost 4 bases and 2 bases, in that order; junction bases with no gene match: 5. CDR3 bases: TGCGCCAGCAGCCGGGACAGCCAGAACTATGGCTACACCTTC. Translated: CASSRDSQNYGYTF. The full variable domain, completed using reference TRBV5-1 and TRBJ1-2, is KAGVTQTPRYLIKTRGQQVTLSCSPISGHRSVSWYQQTPGQGLQFLFEYFSETQRNKGNFPGRFSGRQFSNSRSEMNVSTLELGDSALYLCASSRDSQNYGYTFGSGTRLTVV.

The CDR3, as DNA: TGTGCCAGTGGCCGGGACAGGGGCTACGAGCAGTACTTC. It yields the protein CASGRDRGYEQYF. The chain has TRBV19 and TRBJ2-7; TRBD1 agrees at 10 bases. V dropped 8 bases and J dropped 3; count of bases not matched to a gene: 4. Germline lookup yields CDR1 LNHDA and CDR2 SQIVND (reference sequence). The CDR3 loop spans 13 amino acids.

J is TRBJ1-2 and V is TRBV12-1; the table's D call of TRBD1 was not tested on the DNA. TRBV12-1 corresponds to a pseudogene. This CDR3 has 13 amino acids. Here the CDR3 DNA reads TGTGCCAGCAGCCCCGACAGGGAGTATGGCTACACCTTC. The encoded protein is CASSPDREYGYTF.

Here the CDR3 DNA reads TGTGCCAGCAGCACTAACAGGGACCTCTCCTACGAGCAGTACTTC. Translation gives CASSTNRDLSYEQYF. The chain links TRBV5-4 to TRBJ2-7; tentatively, D is TRBD1 (6 bases). The CDR3 contains 15 residues. V was trimmed by 4 bases and J by 0 bases, leaving 14 bases between them. Germline V gene lookup returns CDR1 SGHNT and CDR2 YYREEE (reference sequence).